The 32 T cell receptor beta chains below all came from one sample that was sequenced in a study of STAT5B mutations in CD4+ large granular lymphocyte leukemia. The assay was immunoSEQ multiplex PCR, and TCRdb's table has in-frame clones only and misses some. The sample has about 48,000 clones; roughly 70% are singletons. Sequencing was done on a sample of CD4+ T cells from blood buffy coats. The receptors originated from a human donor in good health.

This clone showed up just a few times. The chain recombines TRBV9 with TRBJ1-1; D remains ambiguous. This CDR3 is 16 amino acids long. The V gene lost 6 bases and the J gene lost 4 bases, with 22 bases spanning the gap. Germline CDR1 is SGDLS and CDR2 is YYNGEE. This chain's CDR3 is CASIKGYARGSTEAFF. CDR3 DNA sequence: TGTGCCAGCATCAAAGGGTACGCGCGAGGGAGCACTGAAGCTTTCTTT.

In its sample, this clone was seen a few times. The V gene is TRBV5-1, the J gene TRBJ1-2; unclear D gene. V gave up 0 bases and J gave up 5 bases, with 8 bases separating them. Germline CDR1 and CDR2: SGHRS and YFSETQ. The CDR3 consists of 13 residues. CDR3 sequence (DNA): TGCGCCAGCAGCTTGGGGACCGGGTATGGCTACACCTTC. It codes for CASSLGTGYGYTF.

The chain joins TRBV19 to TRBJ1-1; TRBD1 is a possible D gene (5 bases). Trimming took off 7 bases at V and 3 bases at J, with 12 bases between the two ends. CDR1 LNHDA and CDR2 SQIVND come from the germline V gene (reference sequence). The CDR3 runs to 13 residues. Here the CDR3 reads CASTDTMDTEAFF. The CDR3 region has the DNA TGTGCCAGTACGGACACCATGGACACTGAAGCTTTCTTT.

Here the CDR3 DNA reads TGTGCCAGCTCACCAGGGACAGGGAGTGCAACTAATGAAAAACTGTTTTTT. This codes for CASSPGTGSATNEKLFF. The chain is built from TRBV18 and TRBJ1-4, with 9 nucleotides matching TRBD1. The CDR3 is made up of 17 amino acids. CDR1 and CDR2 from the germline V gene are KGHSH and LQKENI. Trimming cost V 2 bases and J 0 bases; bases outside gene matches: 4.

The DNA for the CDR3 is TGCGCCAGCAGCCAAGATCCTAGCGGGGGGCGATGGAACGAGCAGTACTTC. It yields the protein CASSQDPSGGRWNEQYF. The chain uses TRBV4-1 and TRBJ2-7; 11 bases are shared with TRBD2. The CDR3 covers 17 residues. Germline V gene lookup returns CDR1 MGHRA and CDR2 YSYEKL. V was pared by 0 bases and J by 5 bases, with 9 bases of the junction left unmatched.

CDR3 bases: TGTGCCAGCATAAGAAACTATGGCTACACCTTC. Its protein product is CASIRNYGYTF. The chain has TRBV6-1 and TRBJ1-2; no firm D call. The CDR3 spans 11 residues. Looked up from germline, CDR1 is MNHNS and CDR2 is SASEGT. V lost 7 bases, J lost 2 bases, and 5 bases lay in between.

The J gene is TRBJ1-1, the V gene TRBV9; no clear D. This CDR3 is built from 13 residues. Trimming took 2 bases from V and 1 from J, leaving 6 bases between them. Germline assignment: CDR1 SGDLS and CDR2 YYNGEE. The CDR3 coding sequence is TGTGCCAGCAGCGTGCTCCCGAACACTGAAGCTTTCTTT. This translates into CASSVLPNTEAFF. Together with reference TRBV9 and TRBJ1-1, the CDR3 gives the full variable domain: DSGVTQTPKHLITATGQRVTLRCSPRSGDLSVYWYQQSLDQGLQFLIQYYNGEERAKGNILERFSAQQFPDLHSELNLSSLELGDSALYFCASSVLPNTEAFFGQGTRLTVV.

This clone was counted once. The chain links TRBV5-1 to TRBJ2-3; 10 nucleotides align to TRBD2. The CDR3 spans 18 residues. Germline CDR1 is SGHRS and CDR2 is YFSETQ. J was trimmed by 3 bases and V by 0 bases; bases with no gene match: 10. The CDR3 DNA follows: TGCGCCAGCAGCTTGGCGTCTAGCGGGGGCCCCTTGACAGATACGCAGTATTTT. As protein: CASSLASSGGPLTDTQYF. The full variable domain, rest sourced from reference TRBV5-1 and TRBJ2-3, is KAGVTQTPRYLIKTRGQQVTLSCSPISGHRSVSWYQQTPGQGLQFLFEYFSETQRNKGNFPGRFSGRQFSNSRSEMNVSTLELGDSALYLCASSLASSGGPLTDTQYFGPGTRLTVL.

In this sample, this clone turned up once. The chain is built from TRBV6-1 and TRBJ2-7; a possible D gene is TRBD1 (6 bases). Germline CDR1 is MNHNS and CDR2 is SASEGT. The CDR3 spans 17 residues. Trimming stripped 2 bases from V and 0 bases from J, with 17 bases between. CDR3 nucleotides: TGTGCCAGCAGTGAAAGAAGTGGGACATGGAACTCCTACGAGCAGTACTTC. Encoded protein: CASSERSGTWNSYEQYF.

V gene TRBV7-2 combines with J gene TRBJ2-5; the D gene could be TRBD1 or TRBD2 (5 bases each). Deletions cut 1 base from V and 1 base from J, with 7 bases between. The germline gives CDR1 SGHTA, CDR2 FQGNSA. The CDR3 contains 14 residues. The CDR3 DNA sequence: TGTGCCAGCAGCTTAGACGGGACCCAAGAGACCCAGTACTTC. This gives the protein CASSLDGTQETQYF.

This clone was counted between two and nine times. The CDR3, as DNA: TGTGCCAGCAGCTTAGCGACAGGGAGCAATCAGCCCCAGCATTTT. Amino acid sequence: CASSLATGSNQPQHF. The chain links TRBV7-2 to TRBJ1-5; 7 positions match TRBD1. Per the germline V gene, CDR1 is SGHTA and CDR2 is FQGNSA. The CDR3 loop spans 15 amino acids. With 0 bases clipped from V and 1 base from J, the junction kept 0 bases outside the gene matches.

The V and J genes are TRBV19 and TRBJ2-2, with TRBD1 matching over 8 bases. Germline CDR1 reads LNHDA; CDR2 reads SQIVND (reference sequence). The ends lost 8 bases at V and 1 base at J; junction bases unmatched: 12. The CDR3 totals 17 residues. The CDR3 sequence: CASAIFTGTGNTGELFF. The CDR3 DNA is TGTGCCAGTGCGATCTTCACCGGGACAGGGAACACCGGGGAGCTGTTTTTT.

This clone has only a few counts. The CDR3 DNA reads as TGTGCCAGCAGTTACTCGGGATCAAGGGTATATGAGCAGTTCTTC. This sequence encodes CASSYSGSRVYEQFF. This rearrangement joins TRBV6-5 to TRBJ2-1; D ambiguous. The V and J ends lost 0 bases and 8 bases respectively, with 14 bases between them. The CDR3 has 15 amino acids. Germline CDR1 MNHEY, CDR2 SVGAGI.

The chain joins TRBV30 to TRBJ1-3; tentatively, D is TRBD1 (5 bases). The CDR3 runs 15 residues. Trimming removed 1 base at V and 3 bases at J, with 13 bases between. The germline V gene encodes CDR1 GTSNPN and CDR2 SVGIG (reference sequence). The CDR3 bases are TGTGCCTGGAGTGGGGGGTCTTCCCTTGGAAACACCATATATTTT. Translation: CAWSGGSSLGNTIYF.

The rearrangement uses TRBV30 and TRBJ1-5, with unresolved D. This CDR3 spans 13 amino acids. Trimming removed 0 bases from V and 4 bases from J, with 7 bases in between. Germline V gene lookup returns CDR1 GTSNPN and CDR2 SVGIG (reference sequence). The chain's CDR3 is CAWSVKGNQPQHF. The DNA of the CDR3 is TGTGCCTGGAGTGTAAAGGGAAATCAGCCCCAGCATTTT.

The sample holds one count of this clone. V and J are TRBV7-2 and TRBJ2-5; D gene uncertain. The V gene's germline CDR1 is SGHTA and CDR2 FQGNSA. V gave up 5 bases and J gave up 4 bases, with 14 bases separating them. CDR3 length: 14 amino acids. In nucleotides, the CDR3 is TGTGCCAGCAGCCCGAGAAGAGGTCGAGAGACCCAGTACTTC. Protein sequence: CASSPRRGRETQYF.

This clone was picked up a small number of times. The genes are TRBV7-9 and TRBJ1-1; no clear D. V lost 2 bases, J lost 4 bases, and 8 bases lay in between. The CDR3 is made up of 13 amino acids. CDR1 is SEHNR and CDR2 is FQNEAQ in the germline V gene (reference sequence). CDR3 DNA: TGTGCCAGCAGCTTAATGGGTCGCACTGAAGCTTTCTTT. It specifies CASSLMGRTEAFF.

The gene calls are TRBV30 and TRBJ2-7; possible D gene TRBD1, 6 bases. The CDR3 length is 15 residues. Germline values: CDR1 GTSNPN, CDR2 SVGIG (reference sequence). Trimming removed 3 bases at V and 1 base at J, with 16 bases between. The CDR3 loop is CAWSPGTGISYEQYV. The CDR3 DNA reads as TGTGCCTGGAGCCCGGGCACAGGGATTTCCTACGAGCAGTACGTC.

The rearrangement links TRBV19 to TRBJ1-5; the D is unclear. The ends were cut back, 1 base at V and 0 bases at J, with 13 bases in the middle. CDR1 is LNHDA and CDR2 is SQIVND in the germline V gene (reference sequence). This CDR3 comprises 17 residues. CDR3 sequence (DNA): TGTGCCAGTAGTATAGGGGATGGGGTGGGTAGCAATCAGCCCCAGCATTTT. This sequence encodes CASSIGDGVGSNQPQHF.

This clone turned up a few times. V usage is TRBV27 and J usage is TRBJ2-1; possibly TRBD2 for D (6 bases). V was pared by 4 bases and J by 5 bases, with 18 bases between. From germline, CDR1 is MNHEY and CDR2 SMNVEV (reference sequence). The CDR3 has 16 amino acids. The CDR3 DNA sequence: TGTGCCAGCAGTTCGGGACCAGCTAGCGACCACAATGAGCAGTTCTTC. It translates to CASSSGPASDHNEQFF.

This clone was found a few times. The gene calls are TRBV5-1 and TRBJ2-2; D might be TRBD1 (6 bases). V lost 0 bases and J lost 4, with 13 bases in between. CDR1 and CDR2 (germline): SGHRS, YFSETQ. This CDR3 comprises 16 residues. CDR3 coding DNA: TGCGCCAGCAGCTTGGACCCCAGGGGCGGCACCGGGGAGCTGTTTTTT. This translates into CASSLDPRGGTGELFF.

The CDR3 reads CASSQDRGQGVDNSPLHF. DNA of the CDR3: TGCGCCAGCAGCCAAGATAGGGGACAGGGAGTGGATAATTCACCCCTCCACTTT. The chain combines TRBV4-1 with TRBJ1-6, with 9 bases identical to TRBD1. The CDR3 runs 18 residues. After removal of 0 bases from V and 5 bases from J, the junction contained 8 bases not matched to a gene. CDR1 and CDR2 (germline): MGHRA, YSYEKL.

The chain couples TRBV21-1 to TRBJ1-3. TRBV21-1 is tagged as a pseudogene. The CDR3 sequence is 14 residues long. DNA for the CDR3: TGTGCCAGCAGCCAGAGACGCCCTGGAAACACCATATATTTT. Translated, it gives CASSQRRPGNTIYF.

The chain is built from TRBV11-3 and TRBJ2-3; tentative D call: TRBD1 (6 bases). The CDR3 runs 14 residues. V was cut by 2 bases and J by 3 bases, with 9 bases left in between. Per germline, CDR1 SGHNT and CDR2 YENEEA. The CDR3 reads CASSLFQGTDTQYF. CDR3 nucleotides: TGTGCCAGCAGCTTATTCCAGGGGACAGATACGCAGTATTTT.

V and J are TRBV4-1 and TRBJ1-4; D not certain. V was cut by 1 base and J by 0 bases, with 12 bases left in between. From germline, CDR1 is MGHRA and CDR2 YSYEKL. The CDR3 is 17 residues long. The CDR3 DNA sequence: TGCGCCAGCAGCCAAGGTCGGACGGAGCCAACTAATGAAAAACTGTTTTTT. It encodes CASSQGRTEPTNEKLFF.

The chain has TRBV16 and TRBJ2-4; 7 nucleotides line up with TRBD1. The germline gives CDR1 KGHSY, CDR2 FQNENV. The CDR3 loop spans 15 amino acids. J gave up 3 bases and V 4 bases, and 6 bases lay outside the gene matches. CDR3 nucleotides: TGTGCCAGCAGCCCCACGGGGACAGTCAAAAACATTCAGTACTTC. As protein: CASSPTGTVKNIQYF.

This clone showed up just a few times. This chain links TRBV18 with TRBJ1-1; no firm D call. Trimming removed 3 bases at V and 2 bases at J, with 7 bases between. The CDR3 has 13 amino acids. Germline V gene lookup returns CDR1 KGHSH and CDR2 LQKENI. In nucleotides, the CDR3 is TGTGCCAGCTCACCGATTCCTAACACTGAAGCTTTCTTT. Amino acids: CASSPIPNTEAFF.

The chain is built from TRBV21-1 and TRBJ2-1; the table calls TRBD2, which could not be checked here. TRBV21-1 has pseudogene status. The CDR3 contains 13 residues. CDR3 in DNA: TGTGCCAGCAGCAGAGGCCGAGGTGGTGAGCAGTTCTTC. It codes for CASSRGRGGEQFF.

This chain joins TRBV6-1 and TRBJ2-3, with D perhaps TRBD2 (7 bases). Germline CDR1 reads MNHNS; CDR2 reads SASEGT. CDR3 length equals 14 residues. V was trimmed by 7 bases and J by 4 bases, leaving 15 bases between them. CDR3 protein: CASIGGGPADTQYF. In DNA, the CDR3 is TGTGCCAGCATTGGCGGGGGCCCTGCAGATACGCAGTATTTT.

CDR3 amino acids: CAISGQAAYGYTF. DNA for the CDR3: TGTGCCATCAGTGGACAGGCTGCCTATGGCTACACCTTC. The chain has TRBV10-3 and TRBJ1-2; a weak D match, TRBD1 (6 bases). The CDR3 contains 13 residues. CDR1 is ENHRY, CDR2 SYGVKD, per germline. The V end was cut by 4 bases, the J end by 4 bases, with 10 bases between.

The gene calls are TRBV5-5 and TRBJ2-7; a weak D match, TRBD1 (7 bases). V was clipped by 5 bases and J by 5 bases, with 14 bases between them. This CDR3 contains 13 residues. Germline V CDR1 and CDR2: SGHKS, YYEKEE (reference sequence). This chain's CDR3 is CASSYPGGHEQYF. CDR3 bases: TGTGCCAGCAGTTATCCAGGGGGGCACGAGCAGTACTTC.

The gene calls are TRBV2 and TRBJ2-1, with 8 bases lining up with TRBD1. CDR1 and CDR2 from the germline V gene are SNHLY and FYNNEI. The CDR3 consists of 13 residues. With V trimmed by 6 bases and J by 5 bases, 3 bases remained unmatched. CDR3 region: CASRGGQDNEQFF. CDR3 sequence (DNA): TGTGCCAGCAGGGGGGGACAGGACAATGAGCAGTTCTTC.